The rows below give T cell receptor beta chains drawn from one sample of a study of blood T cell repertoires in COVID-19. Produced via immunoSEQ multiplex PCR; TCRdb's table is partial and in-frame only. This table holds around 320,000 clones, roughly 90% found once. Specimen: PBMCs or T cells enriched from blood (not recorded which). The receptors stem from a woman between 50 and 59 years old who had been exposed to COVID-19. The CDR3 runs from the conserved cysteine through the conserved F or W. The D gene is left open where the match is weak. The size of a clone is reported for some rows only, either as once, few or many, or as a class for expanded clones.

V gene	CDR3 length	D gene	clone size	J gene	CDR3 DNA	CDR3 protein
TRBV5-4	14	TRBD1	NA	TRBJ1-6	TGTGCCAGCAGCTCGGACAGGTCGGATTCACCCCTCCACTTT	CASSSDRSDSPLHF
TRBV19	15	TRBD1	NA	TRBJ1-6	TGTGCCAGTAGCCATCGGACAGGGGGCGATTCACCCCTCCACTTT	CASSHRTGGDSPLHF
TRBV11-2	13	NA	few	TRBJ2-5	TGTGCCAGCAGCTTAGATCGGGGTGGGACCCAGTACTTC	CASSLDRGGTQYF
TRBV28	12	NA	NA	TRBJ2-5	TGTGCCAGCAGTTTGAGGGAGGAGACCCAGTACTTC	CASSLREETQYF
TRBV10-2	18	TRBD2	NA	TRBJ2-5	TGCGCCAGCAGTGAGTTGGTTCGCGGGGGGGCCTCCCAAGAGACCCAGTACTTC	CASSELVRGGASQETQYF
TRBV10-2	14	TRBD1	once	TRBJ1-1	TGCGCCAGCAGGGCGACAGGGGGGAACACTGAAGCTTTCTTT	CASRATGGNTEAFF
TRBV27	15	NA	NA	TRBJ1-1	TGTGCCAGCAGTTTAACAGGACAGATGAACACTGAAGCTTTCTTT	CASSLTGQMNTEAFF
TRBV19	13	TRBD2	NA	TRBJ2-3	TGTGCCAGTAGTATCCTAGCGGGGGATACGCAGTATTTT	CASSILAGDTQYF
TRBV3-1/TRBV3-2	14	NA	once	TRBJ2-7	TGTGCCAGCAGCCAAGGAGGGCTGCGTGGGGAGCAGTACTTC	CASSQGGLRGEQYF
TRBV5-1	17	NA	few	TRBJ1-1	TGCGCCAGCAGCTTGGGAGAAGTACGATTAAGGAACACTGAAGCTTTCTTT	CASSLGEVRLRNTEAFF
TRBV10-3	13	TRBD1	NA	TRBJ1-2	TGTGCCATCGGGACAGGGTCTAACTATGGCTACACCTTC	CAIGTGSNYGYTF
TRBV7-8	15	NA	NA	TRBJ1-3	TGTGCCAGCAGCTTATTAACCTACTCTGGAAACACCATATATTTT	CASSLLTYSGNTIYF
TRBV19	13	NA	few	TRBJ1-1	TGTGCCAGTAGTATCGGTGAGAACACTGAAGCTTTCTTT	CASSIGENTEAFF
TRBV11-1	15	TRBD2	NA	TRBJ2-3	TGTGCCAGCAGCCCCGGCGGCGGGGGGGCAGATACGCAGTATTTT	CASSPGGGGADTQYF
TRBV29-1	16	TRBD1	NA	TRBJ2-7	TGCAGCGTTGAAATTGGACAGGGCCGAGAAATGGGGCAAACTTCTTTC	CSVEIGQGREMGQTSF
TRBV6-4	14	NA	NA	TRBJ1-1	TGTGCCAGCAGGGCCGACTGGGCGGGCACTGAAGCTTTCTTT	CASRADWAGTEAFF
TRBV6-5	12	NA	NA	TRBJ2-7	TGTGCCAGCAGTATAGGAGACTACGAGCAGTACTTC	CASSIGDYEQYF
TRBV15	15	NA	NA	TRBJ1-3	TGTGCCACCAGCAGAGATACGGTCTCTGGAAACACCATATATTTT	CATSRDTVSGNTIYF
TRBV30	15	TRBD1	NA	TRBJ1-4	TGTGCCTGGAGAGGGTTCCAGGGGGATCGTGAAAAACTGTTTTTT	CAWRGFQGDREKLFF
TRBV5-4	15	NA	NA	TRBJ1-6	TGTGCCAGCAGCTCGTCAGGGTCCTATAATTCACCCCTCCACTTT	CASSSSGSYNSPLHF
TRBV7-9	13	NA	NA	TRBJ2-7	TGTGCCAGCAGCTTAGTACAAAGCTACGAGCAGTACTTC	CASSLVQSYEQYF
TRBV3-1/TRBV3-2	16	TRBD2	NA	TRBJ2-3	TGTGCCAGCAGCCCAGTAGCGGGGGGGAGCACAGATACGCAGTATTTT	CASSPVAGGSTDTQYF
TRBV18	14	NA	NA	TRBJ1-1	TGTGCCAGCTCACCATTAACAGGGATCGTTGAAGCTTTCTTT	CASSPLTGIVEAFF
TRBV7-9	14	TRBD2	NA	TRBJ2-3	TGTGCCTCTAGAGGCGGGGGACTGACAGATACGCAGTATTTT	CASRGGGLTDTQYF
TRBV5-1	15	NA	NA	TRBJ1-6	TGCGCCAGCAGCTTGGAACTGCCAAGTAATTCACCCCTCCACTTT	CASSLELPSNSPLHF
TRBV27	20	NA	NA	TRBJ2-2	TGTGCCAGCACCGGATCTAGCATTTCGTGGAGCGAAGCGAACACCGGGGAGCTGTTTTTT	CASTGSSISWSEANTGELFF
TRBV7-2	13	TRBD1	NA	TRBJ1-2	TGTGCCAGCAGCGCCGGACAGGGGCTCGGCTACACCTTC	CASSAGQGLGYTF
TRBV28	15	TRBD1	NA	TRBJ1-1	TGTGCCAGCAGTCCCCCCGGGACAGGGCTTACTGAAGCTTTCTTT	CASSPPGTGLTEAFF
TRBV5-1	15	NA	NA	TRBJ2-7	TGCGCCAGCAGCTTGGGCGGGACAGCTTCCTACGAGCAGTACTTC	CASSLGGTASYEQYF
TRBV1	13	NA	NA	TRBJ1-6	TGCACCAGCAGCCTGACAGGAAATTCACCCCTCCACTTT	CTSSLTGNSPLHF
TRBV5-1	16	TRBD2	NA	TRBJ2-1	TGCGCCAGCAGCTTGGAACGGGGGGGTGCCTACAATGAGCAGTTCTTC	CASSLERGGAYNEQFF
TRBV7-9	14	TRBD1	NA	TRBJ2-2	TGTGCCAGCAGCCGACAGGGCGGCACCGGGGAGCTGTTTTTT	CASSRQGGTGELFF
TRBV6-4	17	NA	NA	TRBJ2-5	TGTGCCAGCAGTGACCGCGGCGAAAAAGACCACCAAGAGACCCAGTACTTC	CASSDRGEKDHQETQYF
TRBV18	15	NA	NA	TRBJ2-2	TGTGCCAGCTCACCAGGGGACACGAACACCGGGGAGCTGTTTTTT	CASSPGDTNTGELFF
TRBV28	17	TRBD1	NA	TRBJ1-6	TGTGCCAGCAGTCCCCTCCCGACAGGGACCAATAATTCACCCCTCCACTTT	CASSPLPTGTNNSPLHF
TRBV30	14	TRBD1	once	TRBJ1-2	TGTGCCTGGGAAAGGGACAGGGGGTACTATGGCTACACCTTC	CAWERDRGYYGYTF
TRBV28	16	TRBD1	NA	TRBJ2-1	TGTGCCAGCAGTTTTTTGGATCGGGACAGGCACAATGAGCAGTTCTTC	CASSFLDRDRHNEQFF
TRBV27	14	NA	NA	TRBJ2-7	TGTGCCAGCAGGCCCCTGAGCAACCCCTACGAGCAGTACTTC	CASRPLSNPYEQYF
TRBV4-1	15	NA	NA	TRBJ1-1	TGCGCCAGCAGCCACACAGGACAGTCGAACACTGAAGCTTTCTTT	CASSHTGQSNTEAFF
TRBV21-1	18	NA	once	TRBJ1-3	TGTGCCAGCAGCAAAGGACTGTTTCTAATTTTCTCTGGAAACACCATATATTTT	CASSKGLFLIFSGNTIYF
TRBV28	13	TRBD1	NA	TRBJ1-6	TGTGCCAGCGAAGGACAGGGGAGTTCACCCCTCCACTTT	CASEGQGSSPLHF
TRBV5-8	11	NA	NA	TRBJ2-7	TGTGCCAGCGAAAGAGGATACGAGCAGTACTTC	CASERGYEQYF
TRBV28	14	NA	NA	TRBJ1-6	TGTGCCAGCAGTTTATGGAGGACTTACTCACCCCTCCACTTT	CASSLWRTYSPLHF
TRBV7-2	15	NA	NA	TRBJ1-3	TGTGCCAGCAGCTTAGATGGGGCAGAAGGAAACACCATATATTTT	CASSLDGAEGNTIYF
TRBV6-1	17	TRBD1	few	TRBJ1-6	TGTGCCAGCAGTGAATACTTTCCGGGACAGGGAAATTCACCCCTCCACTTT	CASSEYFPGQGNSPLHF
TRBV3-1/TRBV3-2	12	NA	NA	TRBJ1-1	TGTGCCAGCAGCCATGGGGGGGGGCAAGCTTTCTTT	CASSHGGGQAFF
TRBV10-3	13	NA	NA	TRBJ2-1	TGTGCCATTGGAGGCCCCAGCGGAGTTGAGCAGTTCTTC	CAIGGPSGVEQFF
TRBV6-5	14	TRBD2	NA	TRBJ2-7	TGTGCCAGCAGTTGGACTAGCGGGGCCTACGAGCAGTACTTC	CASSWTSGAYEQYF
TRBV27	18	TRBD2	NA	TRBJ2-7	TGTGCCAGCAGTTTTTACGGGACTAGCGGGAAGATTTCCTACGAGCAGTACTTC	CASSFYGTSGKISYEQYF
TRBV11-3	16	TRBD1	NA	TRBJ2-3	TGTGCCAGCAGCCCAGGGGGTAGAGATCGGGCAGATACGCAGTATTTT	CASSPGGRDRADTQYF
TRBV3-1/TRBV3-2	15	TRBD1	NA	TRBJ1-6	TGTGCCAGCAGCCAAGGGACAGGGGTCCGGTCACCCCTCCACTTT	CASSQGTGVRSPLHF
TRBV24-1	16	TRBD1	NA	TRBJ2-5	TGTGCCACCAGTGATCCACAGGGGGTTGGTCAAGAGACCCAGTACTTC	CATSDPQGVGQETQYF
TRBV7-9	16	NA	NA	TRBJ1-1	TGTGCCAGCAGCTTTTTGGTAGGGACTGGGGACACTGAAGCTTTCTTT	CASSFLVGTGDTEAFF
TRBV19	18	TRBD1	NA	TRBJ2-4	TGTGCCAGTAGTACGTCCGGGACAGAGTCCTTAGCCAAAAACATTCAGTACTTC	CASSTSGTESLAKNIQYF
TRBV10-1	16	TRBD2	NA	TRBJ2-3	TGCGCCAGCAGACCGGGACTAGCGGGGGGCTCAGATACGCAGTATTTT	CASRPGLAGGSDTQYF
TRBV5-1	16	NA	NA	TRBJ2-2	TGCGCCAGCAGCTTGGCTCAGGCCGTGAACACCGGGGAGCTGTTTTTT	CASSLAQAVNTGELFF
TRBV4-2	15	NA	NA	TRBJ1-3	TGTGCCAGCAGCCAACCAGGCAGCTCTGGAAACACCATATATTTT	CASSQPGSSGNTIYF
TRBV19	13	NA	NA	TRBJ2-7	TGTGCCAGTAGTATGGCAGGGGTATACGAGCAGTACTTC	CASSMAGVYEQYF
TRBV3-1/TRBV3-2	12	NA	NA	TRBJ1-2	TGTGCCAGCAGCCAAGGGGAGTATGGCTACACCTTC	CASSQGEYGYTF
TRBV19	14	TRBD1	NA	TRBJ2-7	TGTGCCAGTACCAGGGGACAGGGGATAGACGAGCAGTACTTC	CASTRGQGIDEQYF